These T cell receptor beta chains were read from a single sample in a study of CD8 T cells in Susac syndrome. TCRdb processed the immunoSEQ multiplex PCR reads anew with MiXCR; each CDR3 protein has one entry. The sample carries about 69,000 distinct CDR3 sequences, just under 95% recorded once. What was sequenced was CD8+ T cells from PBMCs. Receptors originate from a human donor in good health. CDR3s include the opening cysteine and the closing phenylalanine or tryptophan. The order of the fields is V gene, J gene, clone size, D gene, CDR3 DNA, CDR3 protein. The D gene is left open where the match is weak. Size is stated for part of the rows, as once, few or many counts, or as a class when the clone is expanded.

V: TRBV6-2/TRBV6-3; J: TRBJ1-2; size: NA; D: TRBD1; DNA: TGTGCCAGCAGTGGGACAGCGAGAGACTACACCTTC; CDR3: CASSGTARDYTF
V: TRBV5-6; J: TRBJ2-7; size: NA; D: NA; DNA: TGTGCCAGCAGCTTTATAGGGGCCGAGCAGTACTTC; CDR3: CASSFIGAEQYF
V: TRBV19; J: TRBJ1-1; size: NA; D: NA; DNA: TGTGCCAGTAGTCCTCAGGGTTGGACTGAAGCTTTCTTT; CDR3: CASSPQGWTEAFF
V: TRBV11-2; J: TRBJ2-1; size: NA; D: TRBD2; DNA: TGTGCCAGCAGCTTAGCCCTAGCGGGGGTCAATGAGCAGTTCTTC; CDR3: CASSLALAGVNEQFF
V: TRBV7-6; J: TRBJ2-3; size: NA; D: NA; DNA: TGTGCCAGCAGCTTCGGACCGAGCACAGATACGCAGTATTTT; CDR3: CASSFGPSTDTQYF
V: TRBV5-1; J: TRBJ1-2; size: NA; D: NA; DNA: TGCGCCAGCAGCTTGGAGGGTGACTATGGCTACACCTTC; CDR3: CASSLEGDYGYTF
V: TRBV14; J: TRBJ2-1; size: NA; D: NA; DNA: TGTGCCAGCAGCCGACTCAGGGTGGATGAGCAGTTCTTC; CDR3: CASSRLRVDEQFF
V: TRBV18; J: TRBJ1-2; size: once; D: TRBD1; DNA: TGTGCCAGCTCAGATCCAAGGACAGGGGACTATGGCTACACCTTC; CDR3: CASSDPRTGDYGYTF
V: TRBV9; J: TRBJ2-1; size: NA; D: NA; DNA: TGTGCCAGCAGCTTCCTGGGTTCCTACAATGAGCAGTTCTTC; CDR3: CASSFLGSYNEQFF
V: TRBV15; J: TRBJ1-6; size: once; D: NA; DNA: TGTGCCACCAGCAGAGATTTCTCGGGGGCCCCCGTTGGAGCTTCACCCCTCCACTTT; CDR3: CATSRDFSGAPVGASPLHF
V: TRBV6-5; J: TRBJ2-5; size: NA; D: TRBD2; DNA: TGTGCCAGCAGTTCCTTTAGCGGGGGGGCCTTAGAGACCCAGTACTTC; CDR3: CASSSFSGGALETQYF
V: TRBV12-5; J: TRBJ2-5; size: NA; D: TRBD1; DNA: TGTGCTAGTGGGAAGACGGGACAGGGAAAAGAGACCCAGTACTTC; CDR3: CASGKTGQGKETQYF
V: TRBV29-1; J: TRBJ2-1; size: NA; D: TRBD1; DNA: TGCAGCGTTGAAGATAGACAGGGTGGCTATGCTGAGCAGTTCTTC; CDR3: CSVEDRQGGYAEQFF
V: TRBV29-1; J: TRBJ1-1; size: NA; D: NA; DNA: TGCAGCGTTAGGGGGGGTGACATGAACACTGAAGCTTTCTTT; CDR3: CSVRGGDMNTEAFF
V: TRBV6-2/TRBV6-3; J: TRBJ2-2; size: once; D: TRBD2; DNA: TGTGCCAGCAGTATGGGGACTAGCGGGACCGGGGAGCTGTTTTTT; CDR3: CASSMGTSGTGELFF
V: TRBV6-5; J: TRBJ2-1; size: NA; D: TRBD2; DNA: TGTGCCAGCAGTTACGGACTAGCCCGCTTTGAGCAGTTCTTC; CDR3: CASSYGLARFEQFF
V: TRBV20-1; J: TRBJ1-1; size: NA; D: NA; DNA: TGCAGTGCTAGAGGAGCCGGACACCTCGCGAACACTGAAGCTTTCTTT; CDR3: CSARGAGHLANTEAFF
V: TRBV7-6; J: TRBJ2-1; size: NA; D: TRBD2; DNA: TGTGCCAGCAGCTTATGGGGCGGGGGCTCCTACAATGAGCAGTTCTTC; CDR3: CASSLWGGGSYNEQFF
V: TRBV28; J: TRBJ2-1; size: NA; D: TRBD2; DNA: TGTGCCAGCAGTTCCCCTGGACTAGCGGGGGGTATTGAGCAGTTCTTC; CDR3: CASSSPGLAGGIEQFF
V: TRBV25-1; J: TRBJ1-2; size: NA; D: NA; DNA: TGTGCCAGCAGTCAGGCCGGCCTCACTCCCTACACCTTC; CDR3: CASSQAGLTPYTF
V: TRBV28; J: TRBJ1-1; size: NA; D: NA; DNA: TGTGCCAGCAGTTTATTTACGTTGAACACTGAAGCTTTCTTT; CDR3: CASSLFTLNTEAFF
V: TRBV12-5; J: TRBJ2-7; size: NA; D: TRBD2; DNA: TGTGCTAGTGGCGCTATAGCGGGCGAGCAGTACTTC; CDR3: CASGAIAGEQYF
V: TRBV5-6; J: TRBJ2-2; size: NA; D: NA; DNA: TGTGCCAGCAGCTCCTGGGGCACCTCGAACACCGGGGAGCTGTTTTTT; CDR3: CASSSWGTSNTGELFF